This TCR beta chain derives from a study of T-cell memory formation after mild COVID-19 listed by TCRdb under 2021. Concerning the study at large: TCR sequence clusters from the two donors were largely donor specific. Two young, previously healthy adult volunteers made up the cohort, one male and one female. In a couple of donors, T-cell clones that expanded and contracted after mild COVID-19 were followed by sequencing TCRalpha and TCRbeta repertoires longitudinally.

The listed sequencing device is Illumina NovaSeq 6000. Using 5'RACE with constant-segment primers, TCRalpha and TCRbeta cDNA libraries were constructed, with sample barcodes and unique molecular identifiers added in the process. Trizol reagent was used to extract RNA from every sample. Libraries were amplified in two PCR steps, with a second sample barcode and Illumina TruSeq adapters added in the second step. Sequencing of the libraries was done on an Illumina NovaSeq, producing 2 x 150 bp paired-end reads. From the authors' description of their analysis: The reads were demultiplexed and collapsed into UMI-guided consensus sequences using migec v1.2.7. Using mixcr v2.1.11, UMI consensuses were aligned to TRA and TRB V and J templates and then assembled into clonotypes. A clonotype was counted as expanded or contracted only if both edgeR and NoisET called the change significant, with noise models trained on biological replicates. edgeR calls used a false discovery rate-adjusted p below 0.01 and a log2 fold-change threshold of 1. As an exploratory analysis of dynamics, max-normalized trajectories of the 1000 most abundant clonotypes were examined with PCA combined with hierarchical clustering. Separately sequenced CD4+ and CD8+ repertoires were used to assign a CD4 or CD8 phenotype to each responding clone. TCRdb trimmed the raw reads at Q25, called clones with MiXCR and kept productive beta chains. When rows share a CDR3 protein, they turn into one entry using the most common DNA and genes. TCRdb's processing, not the study's, gives the V and J calls here. The sample yields hundreds of thousands of distinct CDR3 sequences; about 20% were counted once. The leading ten clones occupy approximately 22% of the sample.

A few counts support this clonotype. Its antigen has not been determined. There are no base qualities to consult, and no much larger clone falls within one base. Overall study results and their limits: From day 15 to 85, contracting clones showed balanced CD4/CD8 phenotypes, whereas a second wave of clones that expanded from day 15 to 37 leaned towards CD4+. The study covered only two mild cases, and larger cohorts including severe cases with pre-infection samples were considered necessary. Contracting CD4+ clones appeared mostly in the CM and EM memory subsets, whereas CD8+ clones were enriched in EMRA. Some responding clones were found in pre-infection memory, which suggests that pre-existing cross-reactive memory T cells took part in the SARS-CoV-2 response. The second-wave clones that peaked on day 37 were not confirmed to be SARS-CoV-2 specific.

Ficoll-Paque density gradient centrifugation was the method used to isolate PBMCs. From cysteine to phenylalanine, the CDR3 is 13 amino acids long. Left in the record is the CDR3 DNA by itself, 39 bases read in frame from the first base. Per the germline V gene, LGHNA is the CDR1 and YSLEER is the CDR2. V is reduced by 3 bases and J by 5 bases, leaving a spacing of 10 bases between them. Sequencing was performed on PBMCs or a T cell subset sorted from them (not recorded which). The clonotype was recovered from a man between 18 and 29 years old who had mild COVID-19 (a few samples of this study predate the infection). The sample titles of this study are shuffled in the database, so cell type and time point are left out; the donor was told from shared clones. The sequence joins TRBV4-3 to TRBJ2-5, with no D gene named confidently. The CDR3 protein: CASSQIFGETQYF. Read as DNA, the sequence is TGCGCCAGCAGCCAGATATTTGGGGAGACCCAGTACTTC.